Each of the 15 T cell receptor beta chains below was sequenced from the same sample in a study of cytomegalovirus exposure and HLA in healthy donors. This PCR relied on a set of 60 Vbeta primers and 13 Jbeta primers. Profiled with immunoSEQ multiplex PCR; TCRdb holds only in-frame clones, not every one. The repertoire has some 80,000 clones, around 76% of them found once; the top ten carry less than 2%. Sequencing input: PBMCs. The receptors were gathered from a man between 35 and 55 years old in good health and CMV-seronegative.

The rearrangement joins TRBV28 to TRBJ1-1; D gene ambiguous. Germline V lookup: CDR1 MDHEN, CDR2 SYDVKM. V lost 3 bases and J 1 base, leaving 15 bases between the germline ends. The CDR3 totals 16 residues. The CDR3 sequence is CASSFSGSLANTEAFF. CDR3 bases: TGTGCCAGCAGTTTTAGTGGAAGCCTAGCGAACACTGAAGCTTTCTTT.

The chain employs TRBV19 and TRBJ2-1; D might be TRBD1 (6 bases). Trimming left V 5 bases short and J 3 bases short, with 26 bases between. Germline CDR1 is LNHDA and CDR2 is SQIVND (reference sequence). The CDR3 length is 19 residues. The CDR3 DNA sequence: TGTGCCAGTAGTTACCGGGACAACACTTATGTTAGCGACTACAATGAGCAGTTCTTC. Amino acid sequence: CASSYRDNTYVSDYNEQFF.

The chain employs TRBV18 and TRBJ1-2; 10 nucleotides align to TRBD1. In germline, CDR1 is KGHSH, CDR2 LQKENI. The CDR3 covers 13 residues. Trimming took 4 bases from V and 6 from J; bases not matched to a gene: 2. The CDR3, as DNA: TGTGCCAGCTCACTCGGGACAGGGGATGGCTACACCTTC. Protein: CASSLGTGDGYTF.

V and J are TRBV4-2 and TRBJ2-5; a possible D gene is TRBD2 (6 bases). The V gene lost 1 base and the J gene lost 7 bases, with 34 bases spanning the gap. This CDR3 spans 21 amino acids. From germline, CDR1 is LGHNA and CDR2 YNFKEQ. CDR3 sequence (DNA): TGTGCCAGCAGCCAAGGCTTTTCACCGGGTTCGTTCGGAGAGGTCGGGGGGACCCAGTACTTC. This gives the protein CASSQGFSPGSFGEVGGTQYF.

The V call is TRBV19, the J call TRBJ2-7, with 9 bases that match TRBD1. CDR1 LNHDA and CDR2 SQIVND come from the germline V gene (reference sequence). This CDR3 comprises 16 residues. V trimming: 3 bases; J trimming: 3 bases; junction bases outside the gene matches: 9. CDR3: CASSIGGGQGFYEQYF. The CDR3 DNA follows: TGTGCCAGTAGTATTGGGGGGGGACAGGGATTCTACGAGCAGTACTTC.

The chain has TRBV5-1 and TRBJ1-1; no definite D call. The CDR3 spans 13 residues. Germline CDR1 is SGHRS and CDR2 is YFSETQ. V dropped 1 base and J dropped 3 bases, with 7 bases sitting between them. In DNA, the CDR3 is TGCGCCAGCAGCTTGATAACAGACACTGAAGCTTTCTTT. The encoded protein is CASSLITDTEAFF.

A single count supports this clone. The chain combines TRBV19 with TRBJ2-2; TRBD1 agrees at 9 bases. This CDR3 is 16 amino acids long. Trimming removed 4 bases from V and 6 bases from J; junction bases left unmatched: 9. Germline loops: CDR1 LNHDA, CDR2 SQIVND (reference sequence). CDR3 bases: TGTGCCAGTAGTAGCCACGGGACAGGGTGGCCCGGGGAGCTGTTTTTT. Its translation is CASSSHGTGWPGELFF.

The V call is TRBV19, the J call TRBJ1-2, with 10 bases that match TRBD1. The CDR3 extends over 15 amino acids. The germline gives CDR1 LNHDA, CDR2 SQIVND (reference sequence). Trimming removed 6 bases from V and 7 bases from J; junction bases left unmatched: 11. The CDR3 region is CASSKGTGVRSGYTF. As DNA, the CDR3 is TGTGCCAGTAGCAAAGGGACAGGGGTGCGGTCTGGCTACACCTTC.

J is TRBJ1-5 and V is TRBV30; 7 bases match TRBD1. CDR1 is GTSNPN, CDR2 SVGIG, per germline (reference sequence). The CDR3 is 12 residues long. Losses at the gene ends were 5 bases for V and 8 bases for J; bases not matched to a gene: 6. This CDR3 is CAWERTGEPQHF. The DNA of the CDR3 is TGTGCCTGGGAAAGAACAGGGGAGCCCCAGCATTTT.

The chain carries TRBV28 and TRBJ2-7; D is possibly TRBD1 (5 bases). Germline CDR1 and CDR2: MDHEN and SYDVKM. V was trimmed by 4 bases and J by 0 bases, leaving 19 bases between them. The CDR3 covers 17 residues. CDR3 residues: CASSSVQGKILSYEQYF. CDR3 nucleotide sequence: TGTGCCAGCAGTTCCGTTCAGGGTAAGATCCTCTCCTACGAGCAGTACTTC.

The rearrangement joins TRBV2 to TRBJ2-5; 11 bases are a match to TRBD1. The germline CDR1 and CDR2 sequences are SNHLY and FYNNEI. The CDR3 spans 14 residues. Unmatched junction bases numbered 6, after V lost 7 bases and J lost 5 bases. CDR3 bases: TGTGCCAGCAAAGGACAGGGGGCGCGGGAGACCCAGTACTTC. Its protein product is CASKGQGARETQYF.

This clone was seen only a few times. The rearrangement joins TRBV28 to TRBJ2-7, with 14 bases lining up with TRBD2. J was trimmed by 2 bases and V by 4 bases; bases with no gene match: 13. Germline V gene sequence: CDR1 MDHEN, CDR2 SYDVKM. The CDR3 contains 19 residues. This chain's CDR3 is CASSSNSGTSGSIAYEQYF. The CDR3 nucleotides read TGTGCCAGCAGTTCGAACTCCGGGACTAGCGGGAGTATAGCCTACGAGCAGTACTTC.

The chain recombines TRBV4-1 with TRBJ1-3; perhaps TRBD1 as D (6 bases). In germline, CDR1 is MGHRA, CDR2 YSYEKL. The CDR3 runs to 13 residues. The V gene lost 5 bases and the J gene lost 4 bases, with 9 bases spanning the gap. CDR3 region: CASSEGEGNTIYF. Here the CDR3 DNA reads TGCGCCAGCAGCGAGGGGGAAGGAAACACCATATATTTT.

CDR3 coding DNA: TGTGCCAGCAGGAGGGACAGAGTAAACTATGGCTACACCTTC. As protein: CASRRDRVNYGYTF. J is TRBJ1-2 and V is TRBV6-5, with 7 bases matching TRBD1. CDR1 is MNHEY, CDR2 SVGAGI, per germline. CDR3 length equals 14 residues. V was clipped by 6 bases and J by 2 bases; unmatched bases: 6.

Worth noting for this clone: The junction and the germline gene differ at one end; a read error may be behind it. The V gene is TRBV19, the J gene TRBJ2-1, with TRBD2 as a possible D gene (5 bases). Looked up from germline, CDR1 is LNHDA and CDR2 is SQIVND (reference sequence). The CDR3 contains 13 residues. CDR3 in amino acids: CASSPRGYNEQLF. CDR3 bases: TGTGCCAGTAGCCCCCGAGGGTACAATGAGCAGCTCTTC.